This paragraph reports one TCR beta chain. The CDR3 runs to 15 residues. Germline CDR1 reads MNHEY; CDR2 reads SVGAGI. Trimming took 5 bases from V and 3 from J; bases not matched to a gene: 8. The protocol was immunoSEQ multiplex PCR, while the TCRdb copy is restricted to in-frame clones and leaves out a portion. This sample yields approximately 59,000 clones, of which around 93% are seen a single time; roughly 0.33% belongs to the top ten. The sample originates from a study of T cell changes during pregnancy in multiple sclerosis. The TCR comes from a female donor with multiple sclerosis, enrolled in a pregnancy study. The chain joins TRBV6-5 to TRBJ2-7; 9 bases align to TRBD1. The specimen was CD4+ T cells from peripheral blood mononuclear cells, collected before pregnancy. Here the CDR3 reads CASSVDRGSYYEQYF. The CDR3 DNA reads as TGTGCCAGCAGTGTGGACAGGGGTTCCTACTACGAGCAGTACTTC.